The 29 T cell receptor beta chains presented below share a single source sample, sequenced in a study of shared clonotypes between healthy human individuals. Profiling relied on immunoSEQ multiplex PCR, and the TCRdb table lists in-frame clones only, not all of them. The repertoire has roughly 1.4 million clones, approximately 98.5% of them found once; the top ten carry roughly 0.35%. What was sequenced was naive CD4+ T cells sorted from blood. Sample subset: CD45RA+ positively selected. The origin of the receptors is a man aged 25 to 40 in good health.

About this clone itself: The sample has other DNA sequences that encode this CDR3 too. This chain uses TRBV11-2 with TRBJ2-1; unclear D gene. The germline gives CDR1 SGHAT, CDR2 FQNNGV. V was trimmed by 1 base and J by 0 bases, leaving 7 bases between them. The CDR3 runs to 15 residues. The CDR3 nucleotides are TGTGCCAGCAGCTTAGGGGCGAGCTCCTACAATGAGCAGTTCTTC. It encodes CASSLGASSYNEQFF.

The chain uses TRBV7-9 and TRBJ2-1; the match to TRBD2 covers 8 bases. Looked up from germline, CDR1 is SEHNR and CDR2 is FQNEAQ (reference sequence). The CDR3 contains 16 residues. J lost 6 bases, V lost 3 bases, and 10 bases had no gene match. Here the CDR3 reads CASSFPGGGPGNEQFF. In nucleotides, the CDR3 is TGTGCCAGCAGCTTTCCTGGCGGGGGGCCCGGCAATGAGCAGTTCTTC. Filled out from reference TRBV7-9 and TRBJ2-1, the complete variable domain reads DTGVSQNPRHKITKRGQNVTFRCDPISEHNRLYWYRQTLGQGPEFLTYFQNEAQLEKSRLLSDRFSAERPKGSFSTLEIQRTEQGDSAMYLCASSFPGGGPGNEQFFGPGTRLTVL.

The chain recombines TRBV7-8 with TRBJ2-5; a possible D gene is TRBD2 (6 bases). The V gene's germline CDR1 is SGHVS and CDR2 FQNEAQ. The V and J ends lost 2 bases and 7 bases respectively, with 26 bases between them. The CDR3 consists of 18 residues. The CDR3 protein is CASSLRLSGGWSLGTQYF. CDR3 sequence (DNA): TGTGCCAGCAGCTTACGTCTCTCCGGGGGTTGGTCCCTTGGGACCCAGTACTTC.

The rearrangement links TRBV7-9 to TRBJ2-5; TRBD2 agrees at 9 bases. V lost 0 bases, J lost 6 bases, and 8 bases stayed unmatched. The CDR3 is 16 residues long. Germline-derived CDR1 and CDR2 are SEHNR and FQNEAQ (reference sequence). The CDR3 loop is CASSLASGRGVKTQYF. The CDR3 DNA is TGTGCCAGCAGCTTAGCTAGCGGGAGAGGTGTAAAGACCCAGTACTTC.

This rearrangement joins TRBV28 to TRBJ1-5; D might be TRBD1 (5 bases). The length of the CDR3 is 12 residues. Trimming pared 7 bases from V and 12 bases from J, leaving 16 bases between. The germline CDR1 and CDR2 sequences are MDHEN and SYDVKM. DNA of the CDR3: TGTGCCAGCACCGATTTGCCCGGGGGCCAGCATTTT. Translating it yields CASTDLPGGQHF. Complete variable domain (other parts from reference TRBV28 and TRBJ1-5): DVKVTQSSRYLVKRTGEKVFLECVQDMDHENMFWYRQDPGLGLRLIYFSYDVKMKEKGDIPEGYSVSREKKERFSLILESASTNQTSMYLCASTDLPGGQHFGDGTRLSIL.

This clone was picked up one time. The gene calls are TRBV4-1 and TRBJ1-2, with 7 bases fitting TRBD1. Trimming removed 0 bases from V and 0 bases from J; junction bases left unmatched: 7. Germline CDR1 reads MGHRA; CDR2 reads YSYEKL. CDR3 length: 17 amino acids. The CDR3 coding sequence is TGCGCCAGCAGCCAAGAACCTGGGACAGCAGCTAACTATGGCTACACCTTC. It is translated as CASSQEPGTAANYGYTF.

The chain has TRBV6-1 and TRBJ1-6; 8 bases match TRBD1. Trimming took 7 bases from V and 12 from J; bases not matched to a gene: 11. The germline gives CDR1 MNHNS, CDR2 SASEGT. The CDR3 covers 14 residues. CDR3 DNA sequence: TGTGCCAGCAATGGCGACAGGGGCTCTGGACCCCTCCACTTT. It encodes CASNGDRGSGPLHF.

The rearrangement uses TRBV2 and TRBJ2-7; TRBD2 matches 12 bases. V shed 6 bases, J shed 2 bases, and the junction held 5 bases outside the gene matches. Germline values: CDR1 SNHLY, CDR2 FYNNEI. The CDR3 length is 15 residues. CDR3 amino acids: CASRRTSGTTYEQYF. DNA for the CDR3: TGTGCCAGCAGGAGGACTAGCGGGACAACCTACGAGCAGTACTTC.

This chain uses TRBV20-1 with TRBJ2-7; the D is unclear. The CDR3 has 10 residues. Germline values: CDR1 DFQATT, CDR2 SNEGSKA (reference sequence). V lost 0 bases and J 8 bases, leaving 5 bases between the germline ends. The DNA of the CDR3 is TGCAGTGCTAGAGAGGTTCAGCAGTACTTC. It encodes CSAREVQQYF.

The CDR3 loop reads CASSDRTYGYTF. In nucleotides, the CDR3 is TGTGCCAGCTCTGACAGAACCTATGGCTACACCTTC. The rearrangement joins TRBV2 to TRBJ1-2, with D perhaps matching TRBD1 (5 bases). The CDR3 covers 12 residues. From germline, CDR1 is SNHLY and CDR2 FYNNEI. With 8 bases removed from V and 4 bases from J, the gap between germline ends came to 11 bases.

J is TRBJ2-3 and V is TRBV2; TRBD2 aligns across 7 bases. V shed 3 bases, J shed 1 base, and the junction held 4 bases outside the gene matches. Per the germline V gene, CDR1 is SNHLY and CDR2 is FYNNEI. CDR3 length equals 15 residues. The CDR3 DNA follows: TGTGCCAGCAGTGATCGGGGGGTCGGCACAGATACGCAGTATTTT. Residues: CASSDRGVGTDTQYF.

This chain links TRBV14 with TRBJ2-2; D remains unclear. This CDR3 comprises 14 residues. V lost 7 bases and J lost 0, with 9 bases in between. Per the germline V gene, CDR1 is SGHDN and CDR2 is FVKESK. CDR3 loop: CASKRTANTGELFF. The DNA for the CDR3 is TGTGCCAGCAAACGAACCGCGAACACCGGGGAGCTGTTTTTT.

The chain carries TRBV5-4 and TRBJ1-2; maybe TRBD1 (6 bases). The CDR3 covers 15 residues. Germline V lookup: CDR1 SGHNT, CDR2 YYREEE (reference sequence). Trimming shortened V by 3 bases and J by 3 bases, and 15 bases separated the two germline ends. CDR3 region: CASSSPGGQYYGYTF. In DNA form, the CDR3 reads TGTGCCAGCAGCTCCCCCGGGGGGCAATACTATGGCTACACCTTC.

This clone appeared once. This rearrangement joins TRBV7-2 to TRBJ2-5, with D possibly matching TRBD1 (6 bases). The CDR3 spans 15 residues. CDR1 SGHTA and CDR2 FQGNSA come from the germline V gene. V lost 0 bases to trimming and J lost 5 bases, with 13 bases between them. As DNA, the CDR3 is TGTGCCAGCAGCTTAGCGGGGTTACAGGGTGAGACCCAGTACTTC. Its protein product is CASSLAGLQGETQYF.

The V call is TRBV5-1, the J call TRBJ2-7, with 7 bases matching TRBD1. The CDR3 runs to 14 residues. Germline-derived CDR1 and CDR2 are SGHRS and YFSETQ. Germline trimming cut 4 bases from V and 4 bases from J; bases unmatched to any gene: 8. CDR3 nucleotide sequence: TGCGCCAGCAGCGTCAGACAGGGCTTGTACGAGCAGTACTTC. Its translation is CASSVRQGLYEQYF.

J is TRBJ1-2 and V is TRBV28; D gene ambiguous. The germline V gene encodes CDR1 MDHEN and CDR2 SYDVKM. The CDR3 contains 13 residues. V was cut by 2 bases and J by 6 bases, with 10 bases left in between. CDR3: CASSLPRPNGYTF. As DNA, the CDR3 is TGTGCCAGCAGTTTACCCCGTCCCAATGGCTACACCTTC.

To note about this clone: An end of the junction does not agree with germline; a read error may underlie this. This chain uses TRBV7-7 with TRBJ2-3; perhaps TRBD1 as D (5 bases). Germline V gene sequence: CDR1 SSHAT, CDR2 FNYEAQ (reference sequence). This CDR3 is 14 amino acids long. CDR3 DNA sequence: TGTGCTAGCAGCTTACAGGCGGCGGACGATACGCAGTATTTT. Amino acid sequence: CASSLQAADDTQYF.

V is TRBV7-8 and J is TRBJ2-1, with no clear D. V lost 2 bases, J lost 9 bases, and 11 bases lay in between. CDR3 length: 13 residues. Germline lookup yields CDR1 SGHVS and CDR2 FQNEAQ. The CDR3: CASSLSFVAEQFF. The CDR3 DNA reads TGTGCCAGCAGCTTATCATTTGTGGCTGAGCAGTTCTTC.

The V and J genes are TRBV5-1 and TRBJ1-2; D is unclear. Germline loops: CDR1 SGHRS, CDR2 YFSETQ. Trimming left V 0 bases short and J 6 bases short, with 15 bases between. The CDR3 contains 15 residues. CDR3 amino acids: CASSLEEGVVDGYTF. The CDR3 DNA reads as TGCGCCAGCAGCTTGGAAGAGGGAGTGGTGGATGGCTACACCTTC. Filled out from reference TRBV5-1 and TRBJ1-2, the complete variable domain reads KAGVTQTPRYLIKTRGQQVTLSCSPISGHRSVSWYQQTPGQGLQFLFEYFSETQRNKGNFPGRFSGRQFSNSRSEMNVSTLELGDSALYLCASSLEEGVVDGYTFGSGTRLTVV.

The genes are TRBV2 and TRBJ1-1; tentative D call: TRBD1 (5 bases). The germline CDR1 and CDR2 sequences are SNHLY and FYNNEI. Trimming cost V 7 bases and J 6 bases, with 24 bases left between them. The CDR3 runs to 16 residues. In DNA, the CDR3 is TGTGCCAGCAAAACCGGGGAAGGAGCGCGGGGGTCTGAAGCTTTCTTT. Translated, it gives CASKTGEGARGSEAFF.

The CDR3, as DNA: TGTGCCAGCAGCCCCTGGGGGGCCAAGTCCGGGGAGCTGTTTTTT. Its protein is CASSPWGAKSGELFF. The rearrangement links TRBV6-6 to TRBJ2-2; D tentatively reads TRBD1 or TRBD2 (6 bases each). The CDR3 has 15 amino acids. Trimming cost V 6 bases and J 6 bases, with 17 bases left between them. Germline V gene data show CDR1 as MNHNY and CDR2 as SVGAGI (reference sequence).

The chain combines TRBV25-1 with TRBJ1-1; weak D call: TRBD1 (5 bases). CDR1 MGHDK and CDR2 SYGVNS come from the germline V gene. The CDR3 sequence is 13 residues long. Between the trimmed V and J ends, which lost 2 bases and 6 bases, there was a span of 10 bases. In nucleotides, the CDR3 is TGTGCCAGCAGTGAAATGACAGTTGCTGAAGCTTTCTTT. Its protein product is CASSEMTVAEAFF.

V and J are TRBV9 and TRBJ1-1, with D hard to call. The V gene lost 2 bases and the J gene lost 1 base, with 6 bases spanning the gap. The CDR3 covers 13 residues. Germline values: CDR1 SGDLS, CDR2 YYNGEE. This CDR3 reads CASSVNTNTEAFF. DNA for the CDR3: TGTGCCAGCAGCGTTAATACGAACACTGAAGCTTTCTTT.

The sample holds one count of this clone. The gene calls are TRBV19 and TRBJ2-7; D possibly matches TRBD1 or TRBD2 (5 bases each). The CDR3 extends over 15 amino acids. Germline CDR1 reads LNHDA; CDR2 reads SQIVND (reference sequence). The V end was cut by 5 bases, the J end by 0 bases, with 14 bases between. CDR3 amino acids: CASSPFWGTSYEQYF. The CDR3 region has the DNA TGTGCCAGTAGTCCTTTTTGGGGGACCTCCTACGAGCAGTACTTC.

The chain recombines TRBV13 with TRBJ2-1, with D uncertain. Germline CDR1 and CDR2: PRHDT and FYEKMQ (reference sequence). Deletions cut 4 bases from V and 6 bases from J, with 13 bases between. This CDR3 contains 14 residues. The CDR3 sequence is CASSYSPFSNEQFF. For the CDR3, the DNA is TGTGCCAGCAGCTACAGTCCGTTCAGCAATGAGCAGTTCTTC.

The chain combines TRBV4-1 with TRBJ2-7, with D possibly matching TRBD2 (6 bases). The CDR3 length is 17 residues. Germline CDR1 is MGHRA and CDR2 is YSYEKL. V was trimmed by 0 bases and J by 1 base, leaving 16 bases between them. CDR3 sequence: CASSQDSGGAQSYEQYF. As DNA, the CDR3 is TGCGCCAGCAGCCAAGATTCTGGAGGGGCCCAGTCCTACGAGCAGTACTTC.

The chain carries TRBV28 and TRBJ1-2, with D possibly being TRBD1 (6 bases). Germline CDR1 reads MDHEN; CDR2 reads SYDVKM. This CDR3 region has 13 residues. CDR3 nucleotide sequence: TGTGCTACGGAGGGACAACCTCCCTATGGCTACACCTTC. This translates into CATEGQPPYGYTF.

The chain combines TRBV5-1 with TRBJ2-7; D is uncertain. Germline assignment: CDR1 SGHRS and CDR2 YFSETQ. V lost 1 base and J 2 bases, leaving 13 bases between the germline ends. This CDR3 comprises 15 residues. The CDR3: CASSLLGTKPYEQYF. CDR3 sequence (DNA): TGCGCCAGCAGCTTGCTCGGCACAAAACCCTACGAGCAGTACTTC.

V and J are TRBV7-2 and TRBJ2-4, with TRBD2 matching over 8 bases. Germline assignment: CDR1 SGHTA and CDR2 FQGNSA. This CDR3 has 16 residues. V dropped 4 bases and J dropped 1; count of bases not matched to a gene: 6. Here the CDR3 reads CASSSRGGLAKNIQYF. The CDR3 nucleotides read TGTGCCAGCAGCTCCCGGGGGGGTTTGGCCAAAAACATTCAGTACTTC.